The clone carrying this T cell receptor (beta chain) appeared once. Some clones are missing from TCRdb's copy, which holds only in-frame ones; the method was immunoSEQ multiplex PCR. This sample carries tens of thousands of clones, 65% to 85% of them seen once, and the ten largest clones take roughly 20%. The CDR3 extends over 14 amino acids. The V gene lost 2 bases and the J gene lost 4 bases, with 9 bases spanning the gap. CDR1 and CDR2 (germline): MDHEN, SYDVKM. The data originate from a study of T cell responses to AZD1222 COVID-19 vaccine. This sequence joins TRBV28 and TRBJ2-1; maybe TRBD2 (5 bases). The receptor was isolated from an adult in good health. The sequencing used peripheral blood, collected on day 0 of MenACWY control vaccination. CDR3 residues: CASSLRESYNEQFF. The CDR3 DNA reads TGTGCCAGCAGTTTACGGGAATCATACAATGAGCAGTTCTTC.